The sequence of this T cell receptor beta chain was determined in a study of blood T cell repertoires in COVID-19. Study-wide background: PBMCs, B-cell-depleted T cells, or T cells provided the cDNA or gDNA that made up the material.

Recruitment covered some 25 US areas and drew participants whose ages spanned roughly 18 to 100 years. Which cohort a participant joined came from the clinical history participants gave. Original processing methods: Nucleated cell counts were estimated from reference gene primer amplification. Clones were sequenced by immunoSEQ multiplex PCR, and TCRdb holds only the in-frame ones, with some missing. The V and J calls and clone size were taken over from that table, and D and trimming were inferred from the DNA. The sample gives fewer than 200,000 clones, approximately 82% of which show up once; about 4% is in the top ten. This CDR3 contains 19 residues. Germline lookup yields CDR1 SEHNR and CDR2 FQNEAQ (reference sequence). V dropped 5 bases and J dropped 0; count of bases not matched to a gene: 12.

The rearrangement links TRBV7-9 to TRBJ2-2, with 10 bases that match TRBD2. Sequencing used PBMCs or T cells enriched from blood (not recorded which). The receptor was isolated from a woman between 50 and 59 years old in a cohort exposed to, infected with or recovered from COVID-19 (not recorded which). CDR3 amino acids: CASSPLGASGGSNTGELFF. CDR3 nucleotides: TGTGCCAGCAGCCCCTTAGGAGCTAGCGGGGGATCGAACACCGGGGAGCTGTTTTTT.